What follows are 14 T cell receptor beta chains derived from one specimen sequenced in a study of human T cells and chemical hapten exposure. TCRdb ran MiXCR on the RACE reads and lists one entry per CDR3 protein. Found here are under 400,000 distinct CDR3 sequences, 4.5% to 5.5% of them singletons; the top ten hold 2.5% to 3%. The time point: pre-sensitization, week 0. Sample treatment: therapeutic diphenylcyclopropenone sensitization with weekly scalp DPC. The material was whole blood, obtained in connection with sensitization to the hapten diphenylcyclopropenone (DPC). The receptors were gathered from a woman aged 45-59 years with alopecia areata. Some clones in this sample may be carry-over from other donors' samples.

This clonotype was observed at least ten times. The chain combines TRBV6-5 with TRBJ2-3; D perhaps matches TRBD2 (5 bases). There are 14 residues in the CDR3. The germline gives CDR1 MNHEY, CDR2 SVGAGI. V gave up 2 bases and J gave up 4 bases, with 10 bases separating them. Here the CDR3 DNA reads TGTGCCAGCAGTTACGAGGGCCCCCCAGATACGCAGTATTTT. Translating it yields CASSYEGPPDTQYF.

This clonotype appeared many times. This rearrangement joins TRBV5-1 to TRBJ1-6; no firm D call. The CDR3 has 15 amino acids. V lost 0 bases and J lost 5, with 9 bases in between. Germline V gene sequence: CDR1 SGHRS, CDR2 YFSETQ. CDR3 region: CASSLGALNNSPLHF. As DNA, the CDR3 is TGCGCCAGCAGCTTGGGGGCCCTAAATAATTCACCCCTCCACTTT.

This clonotype was seen many times. The chain has TRBV30 and TRBJ2-2; a possible D gene is TRBD2 (6 bases). Germline V gene sequence: CDR1 GTSNPN, CDR2 SVGIG (reference sequence). This CDR3 region has 15 residues. Trimming shortened V by 3 bases and J by 6 bases, and 17 bases separated the two germline ends. The chain's CDR3 is CAWRGGRLDAGELFF. DNA for the CDR3: TGTGCCTGGAGGGGAGGACGGCTAGACGCCGGGGAGCTGTTTTTT.

This clonotype was picked up many times. This chain connects TRBV29-1 to TRBJ2-2; unclear D gene. Germline V lookup: CDR1 SQVTM, CDR2 ANQGSEA. Trimming removed 3 bases from V and 6 bases from J, with 8 bases in between. The CDR3 consists of 12 residues. The CDR3 spells CSVDLTAGELFF. The CDR3 nucleotides are TGCAGCGTTGATTTAACGGCCGGGGAGCTGTTTTTT.

This clonotype showed up just a few times. The V gene is TRBV5-6, the J gene TRBJ1-2; 8 nucleotides match TRBD1. The CDR3 totals 15 residues. The junction had 13 bases not matched to a gene; V was cut back by 4 bases and J by 8 bases. Germline CDR1 SGHDT, CDR2 YYEEEE. The CDR3 DNA sequence: TGTGCCAGCAGCGGTTGGGACAGGAGCAGGAAAGGCTACACCTTC. This sequence encodes CASSGWDRSRKGYTF.

The chain employs TRBV2 and TRBJ1-2; 11 bases match TRBD1. Germline V gene data show CDR1 as SNHLY and CDR2 as FYNNEI. The CDR3 spans 14 residues. J gave up 7 bases and V 6 bases, and 7 bases lay outside the gene matches. Written as DNA, the CDR3 is TGTGCCAGCAGCCAAGGACAGGGGGCGCCTGGCTACACCTTC. Its translation is CASSQGQGAPGYTF. Complete variable domain (other parts from reference TRBV2 and TRBJ1-2): EPEVTQTPSHQVTQMGQEVILRCVPISNHLYFYWYRQILGQKVEFLVSFYNNEISEKSEIFDDQFSVERPDGSNFTLKIRSTKLEDSAMYFCASSQGQGAPGYTFGSGTRLTVV.

This clonotype came up many times. The chain employs TRBV20-1 and TRBJ2-1, with D perhaps TRBD2 (5 bases). The V end was cut by 5 bases, the J end by 2 bases, with 13 bases between. Germline V CDR1 and CDR2: DFQATT, SNEGSKA (reference sequence). There are 14 residues in the CDR3. The CDR3 DNA reads TGCAGTGCTTCCGACTACTCCACCTACAATGAGCAGTTCTTC. Protein: CSASDYSTYNEQFF.

This clonotype was detected ten times or more. V is TRBV12-3 or TRBV12-4 and J is TRBJ2-7; D unresolved. CDR3 length equals 14 residues. Trimming pared 2 bases from V and 1 base from J, leaving 9 bases between. CDR3 coding DNA: TGTGCCAGCAGTTTAATGGGCTCGTCCTACGAGCAGTACTTC. Its protein is CASSLMGSSYEQYF.

This clonotype came up a few times. The chain carries TRBV10-3 and TRBJ2-7; D not resolved. V was trimmed by 0 bases and J by 1 base, leaving 10 bases between them. Looked up from germline, CDR1 is ENHRY and CDR2 is SYGVKD. The CDR3 loop spans 15 amino acids. The CDR3 region is CAISESKLRSYEQYF. Here the CDR3 DNA reads TGTGCCATCAGTGAGTCTAAGCTGCGGTCCTACGAGCAGTACTTC.

This CDR3 reads CASSQKTAFPNEQYF. The CDR3 DNA sequence: TGTGCCAGCAGCCAAAAAACTGCCTTTCCCAACGAGCAGTACTTC. This chain uses TRBV3-1 with TRBJ2-7; D is ambiguous. Trimming cost V 2 bases and J 5 bases, with 16 bases left between them. Germline values: CDR1 LGHDT, CDR2 YNNKEL (reference sequence). This CDR3 comprises 15 residues.

This clonotype was picked up many times. The chain employs TRBV3-1 and TRBJ2-1; TRBD2 matches 8 bases. Germline CDR1 reads LGHDT; CDR2 reads YNNKEL (reference sequence). The CDR3 spans 12 residues. Unmatched junction bases numbered 0, after V lost 4 bases and J lost 7 bases. The chain's CDR3 is CASSPSGNEQFF. CDR3 DNA sequence: TGTGCCAGCAGCCCTAGCGGGAATGAGCAGTTCTTC.

This clonotype is a singleton in its sample. This CDR3 reads CASSEALGTFGNTQYF. The CDR3 DNA is TGTGCCAGCAGTGAAGCGCTGGGGACGTTCGGCAATACGCAGTATTTT. This chain links TRBV2 with TRBJ2-3; the D call may be TRBD1 or TRBD2 (5 bases each). Germline CDR1 SNHLY, CDR2 FYNNEI. This CDR3 contains 16 residues. The V end was cut by 0 bases, the J end by 7 bases, with 17 bases between. The complete variable domain, with remaining parts taken from reference TRBV2 and TRBJ2-3, reads EPEVTQTPSHQVTQMGQEVILRCVPISNHLYFYWYRQILGQKVEFLVSFYNNEISEKSEIFDDQFSVERPDGSNFTLKIRSTKLEDSAMYFCASSEALGTFGNTQYFGPGTRLTVL.

The chain combines TRBV3-1 with TRBJ1-1; unclear D gene. The germline V gene has CDR1 LGHDT and CDR2 YNNKEL (reference sequence). V was cut by 1 base and J by 8 bases, with 11 bases left in between. The CDR3 is 13 amino acids. The DNA for the CDR3 is TGTGCCAGCAGCCAAGCCGTCCGGGTAGAAGCTTTCTTT. Protein sequence: CASSQAVRVEAFF.

This clonotype showed up many times. The chain employs TRBV9 and TRBJ1-6; D remains unclear. With 6 bases removed from V and 0 bases from J, the gap between germline ends came to 10 bases. The CDR3 covers 15 residues. Germline V gene data show CDR1 as SGDLS and CDR2 as YYNGEE. CDR3 nucleotide sequence: TGTGCCAGCACCCGAAGCGGCTCCTATAATTCACCCCTCCACTTT. Its protein product is CASTRSGSYNSPLHF.